This entry describes one TCR beta chain. The sample is drawn from a study of blood T cell repertoires in COVID-19. Study summary: Sites in the United States, Italy and Spain provided acute and convalescent COVID-19 samples. Nucleic acid was either cDNA or gDNA, and it came from T cells, B-cell-depleted T cells, or PBMCs.

In the original analysis: Nucleated cell number was recorded as an estimate derived from reference gene primer amplification. Libraries were prepared by immunoSEQ multiplex PCR; TCRdb keeps only in-frame clonotypes and omits some of them. The V and J calls and clone size come from that table; D and trimming were worked out from the DNA. This table holds roughly 70,000 clones, less than 90% found once. Seattle patients were enrolled while actively infected and followed longitudinally. Sequencing was done on a sample of peripheral blood. The TCR originated in an elderly man with COVID-19, enrolled during active disease.

CDR3 DNA sequence: TGTGCCACCACAGCAGGGCTGTCCCAAGAGACCCAGTACTTC. It translates to CATTAGLSQETQYF. V usage is TRBV28 and J usage is TRBJ2-5; D might be TRBD1 (5 bases). Trimming removed 10 bases at V and 1 base at J, with 16 bases between. The CDR3 covers 14 residues. Germline V CDR1 and CDR2: MDHEN, SYDVKM.